What follows are 16 T cell receptor beta chains derived from one specimen sequenced in a study of blood T cell repertoires in COVID-19. The data were produced by immunoSEQ multiplex PCR, yet TCRdb's version contains in-frame clones alone and is incomplete. Found here are tens of thousands of clones, roughly 86% of them singletons; the top ten hold roughly 3%. Sequenced input: peripheral blood. Receptors were obtained from a man in his fifties with active COVID-19.

The chain employs TRBV7-6 and TRBJ1-4; tentatively, D is TRBD1 (6 bases). This CDR3 contains 13 residues. The V end was cut by 0 bases, the J end by 8 bases, with 7 bases between. Germline-derived CDR1 and CDR2 are SGHVS and FNYEAQ. The CDR3: CASSLAGTEKLFF. DNA for the CDR3: TGTGCCAGCAGCTTAGCCGGGACAGAAAAACTGTTTTTT.

The chain employs TRBV2 and TRBJ1-2, with D tentatively TRBD1 (5 bases). CDR1 SNHLY and CDR2 FYNNEI come from the germline V gene. V shed 6 bases and J shed 2 bases, with 13 bases lying between them. The CDR3 is 14 amino acids. As DNA, the CDR3 is TGTGCCAGCAGGGGGGGGTTGGGGAACTATGGCTACACCTTC. Protein product: CASRGGLGNYGYTF.

The J gene is TRBJ2-7, the V gene TRBV4-3; possible D gene TRBD1, 6 bases. CDR3 length: 15 residues. The ends were cut back, 4 bases at V and 7 bases at J, with 20 bases in the middle. CDR1 and CDR2 from the germline V gene are LGHNA and YSLEER. CDR3 DNA: TGCGCCAGCAGCCGGTACCAGGGGCTCGGGCTTGAGCAGTACTTC. Amino acids: CASSRYQGLGLEQYF.

This rearrangement joins TRBV4-1 to TRBJ1-5, with TRBD1 identical over 8 bases. V shed 1 base and J 6 bases; nucleotides not matched to a gene: 5. The CDR3 loop spans 15 amino acids. From germline, CDR1 is MGHRA and CDR2 YSYEKL. The CDR3 here is CASSQGQGAGQPQHF. CDR3 bases: TGCGCCAGCAGCCAAGGGCAGGGGGCAGGTCAGCCCCAGCATTTT.

The chain joins TRBV5-1 to TRBJ2-1; 11 nucleotides align to TRBD2. The germline gives CDR1 SGHRS, CDR2 YFSETQ. The CDR3 runs 17 residues. The J segment lost 6 bases and the V segment lost 2 bases, leaving 10 bases of the junction unmatched. The CDR3 loop is CASSFRGVAGGVNEQFF. The CDR3 bases are TGCGCCAGCAGCTTCCGCGGAGTAGCGGGAGGGGTCAATGAGCAGTTCTTC.

The CDR3 here is CASSPLAPDTQYF. The CDR3 bases are TGTGCCAGCAGCCCGCTAGCGCCAGATACGCAGTATTTT. The gene calls are TRBV4-2 and TRBJ2-3, with D perhaps matching TRBD2 (6 bases). Germline CDR1 is LGHNA and CDR2 is YNFKEQ. V was cut by 4 bases and J by 4 bases, with 9 bases left in between. CDR3 size: 13 residues.

The chain has TRBV6-5 and TRBJ1-4; TRBD1 agrees at 7 bases. This CDR3 has 15 amino acids. The junction had 7 bases not matched to a gene; V was cut back by 2 bases and J by 7 bases. Germline values: CDR1 MNHEY, CDR2 SVGAGI. The CDR3 region is CASSYGQAVREKLFF. In DNA, the CDR3 is TGTGCCAGCAGTTACGGACAGGCTGTCCGTGAAAAACTGTTTTTT.

The J gene is TRBJ1-1, the V gene TRBV6-5; D might be TRBD1 (5 bases). The V end lost 5 bases, the J end lost 4 bases, and 14 bases lay between the germline ends. In germline, CDR1 is MNHEY, CDR2 SVGAGI. This CDR3 region has 14 residues. Written as DNA, the CDR3 is TGTGCCAGCAGTCAGACACGGCAGGGCACTGAAGCTTTCTTT. It specifies CASSQTRQGTEAFF.

The rearrangement uses TRBV2 and TRBJ2-2, with D perhaps matching TRBD2 (6 bases). The V gene lost 10 bases and the J gene lost 2 bases, with 17 bases spanning the gap. Germline V gene lookup returns CDR1 SNHLY and CDR2 FYNNEI. This CDR3 comprises 15 residues. The CDR3 reads CATRLGGSNTGELFF. CDR3 coding DNA: TGTGCCACTCGACTCGGGGGATCCAACACCGGGGAGCTGTTTTTT.

The rearrangement uses TRBV14 and TRBJ1-1; D might be TRBD1 (5 bases). The CDR3 has 12 residues. The germline gives CDR1 SGHDN, CDR2 FVKESK. V was pared by 6 bases and J by 7 bases, with 12 bases between. This chain's CDR3 is CASSSQGFEAFF. DNA of the CDR3: TGTGCCAGCAGTTCCCAGGGTTTTGAAGCTTTCTTT.

V and J are TRBV20-1 and TRBJ1-1; no reliable D call. The V gene lost 4 bases and the J gene lost 11 bases, with 8 bases spanning the gap. Germline-derived CDR1 and CDR2 are DFQATT and SNEGSKA (reference sequence). This CDR3 spans 9 amino acids. DNA of the CDR3: TGCAGTGCTACTTTTGGCGCTTTCTTT. It codes for CSATFGAFF.

The rearrangement uses TRBV6-6 and TRBJ1-1; unclear D gene. The CDR3 totals 14 residues. With 3 bases removed from V and 4 bases from J, the gap between germline ends came to 12 bases. CDR1 is MNHNY, CDR2 SVGAGI, per germline (reference sequence). The DNA of the CDR3 is TGTGCCAGCAGTTATAGTGCGTCGGGCACTGAAGCTTTCTTT. Amino acids: CASSYSASGTEAFF.

The chain combines TRBV9 with TRBJ2-1, with 9 bases lining up with TRBD1. This CDR3 region has 17 residues. V trimming: 0 bases; J trimming: 7 bases; junction bases outside the gene matches: 11. Germline-derived CDR1 and CDR2 are SGDLS and YYNGEE. The CDR3 bases are TGTGCCAGCAGCGTAGTGGACAGGGGCCCGGGTGGGAATGAGCAGTTCTTC. Encoded protein: CASSVVDRGPGGNEQFF.

This clone was observed a handful of times. The chain is built from TRBV5-6 and TRBJ1-1; 8 bases fit TRBD1. The CDR3 sequence is 16 residues long. Germline V gene data show CDR1 as SGHDT and CDR2 as YYEEEE. J gave up 7 bases and V 4 bases, and 15 bases lay outside the gene matches. The chain's CDR3 is CASSPPPGRGRVEAFF. CDR3 nucleotide sequence: TGTGCCAGCAGCCCCCCCCCGGGCAGGGGGCGTGTTGAAGCTTTCTTT.

This chain joins TRBV19 and TRBJ2-3, with D tentatively TRBD1 (6 bases). CDR3 length equals 16 residues. Germline assignment: CDR1 LNHDA and CDR2 SQIVND (reference sequence). V dropped 4 bases and J dropped 0 bases, with 14 bases sitting between them. The CDR3 spells CASSNRARSSTDTQYF. The CDR3 coding sequence is TGTGCCAGTAGTAACAGGGCCAGGTCCAGCACAGATACGCAGTATTTT.

The J gene is TRBJ2-5, the V gene TRBV6-6; 7 nucleotides line up with TRBD1. Germline CDR1 and CDR2: MNHNY and SVGAGI (reference sequence). Trimming removed 8 bases from V and 2 bases from J; junction bases left unmatched: 8. CDR3 length: 14 residues. The CDR3 sequence: CASGQDRYQETQYF. The CDR3 DNA reads TGTGCCAGCGGACAGGACCGATATCAAGAGACCCAGTACTTC.